This note documents a single T cell receptor beta chain sequence. There is no known antigen for this receptor. Within one base of it there is no much larger clone, and no base qualities were kept. This sample is part of a study of cytomegalovirus exposure and HLA in healthy donors (dated by TCRdb to between 2016 and 2019). Looking at the study overall: According to an earlier analysis of a few hundred of the donors, about 170 million T cells yielded roughly 110 million unique TCR beta sequences and 276 Gb of sequence data. An early release covering approximately 600 HLA-typed donors comprised about 290 gigabases of sequencing data and tens of millions of unique TCR sequences. Of the roughly 430 genotyped donors, about 84% fell in the genetic ancestry cluster associated with self-reported Caucasian donors. The aim of the study was to test whether cataloging public T cell receptors could identify signatures of past pathogen exposure. The T cell repertoires of some 670 subjects were profiled by immunosequencing and related to cytomegalovirus serostatus. Along with the approximately 670-subject first cohort, a separate validation cohort of over a hundred different subjects was used. To predict cytomegalovirus infection status, the study brought together high-throughput TCR immunosequencing, statistical association of individual TCRs with disease status, and machine learning. To study patterns of TCR occurrence, a later analysis re-analyzed previously published TCR beta repertoires from around 670 donors and added high-resolution HLA genotyping. Rather than using new phenotypic data, the later analysis identified candidate immune exposures from TCR beta sequences and from how often those sequences occurred across donors. To decide whether each TCR beta V gene segment behaved as functional or pseudogenic, an earlier analysis of 587 of the donors relied on high-throughput TCR beta sequencing. Donor age, sex, ethnicity and CMV serostatus were compiled alongside the repertoire data. In a later genetic analysis, genome-wide SNP genotypes for about three fifths of the roughly 670 donors were used, and that subset was treated as a discovery cohort. All discovery cohort repertoires had been generated on a single sequencing platform. HLA typing covered class I and class II loci at four-digit resolution. The number of typed donors differed by locus: about 629-630 for A, B, C, DRB1 and DQB1; 522 for DQA1; some 590 for DPA1; and approximately 450 for DPB1. Four or five DR-DQ haplotypes were handled as single units for association and clustering because linkage in the cohort was strong. Among 398 genotyped donors of the cohort, an average of roughly 230,000 unique TCR beta nucleotide sequences was sequenced per donor, of which about 18% were non-productive. The paper's findings and limits, for the study overall: When HLA alleles, especially DR and DQ, strongly co-occurred, attributing TCR associations to individual alleles was difficult. A later analysis found that TCR association rates varied across HLA loci, with DRB1 alleles showing the most associated TCRs and HLA-C alleles the fewest. Only TCR beta chains were sequenced in this cohort, and the absence of alpha or paired-chain data limited detectable features. An earlier analysis of around 540 of the donors showed that most TCR beta V segments appeared in productive rearrangements either about 87% or about 30% of the time, which broadly matched IMGT annotations. A further reported finding was that TCR beta sequences accurately predicted the HLA-A and HLA-B alleles for most subjects in the first cohort. In vitro tests confirmed that three of the cytomegalovirus-associated TCR beta chains recognize cytomegalovirus antigens. Some IMGT-functional V segments, including TRBV6-2 and TRBV6-3, could not be told apart with the 87-base-pair reads, so those segments were excluded. The only immune exposure information available for the cohort was CMV serostatus. A later analysis found that most CMV-associated TCR beta chains appeared HLA-restricted, with HLA associations seemingly driven largely by CMV exposure. Across donors, most TCR sequences were observed very rarely, whereas some public TCRs were present in many individuals. The sequencing pipeline was judged likely to have produced a cluster of highly shared sequence variants as a technical artifact. In a later analysis, HLA-associated TCR beta chains showed more clonal expansion and lower generation probabilities than non-associated chains that were equally common. The classifier was reported to diagnose cytomegalovirus status with high specificity and sensitivity in both the original and validation cohorts. V-gene and J-gene trimming of TCR beta chains was associated with a missense DCLRE1C variant in a later genetic analysis, and the association was replicated in an independent cohort. HLA typing was unavailable for some donors at each locus, so association tests used only the typed subset. According to a later analysis, parvovirus B19, influenza, CMV and Epstein-Barr virus appeared linked to several top co-occurrence clusters. Around 16 rarely observed V segments, including chromosome 9 orphons, were excluded from the earlier analysis of about 500 of the donors because counts were too low. The study gave a list of about 170 TCR beta chains associated with cytomegalovirus. Roughly uniform sequencing depth across donors was assumed in presence/absence analyses, although this assumption may not hold. At a false discovery rate of 0.05, a later analysis linked 15,000 to 20,000 TCR beta sequences to specific HLA alleles. Linkage disequilibrium might explain the correlated functional status among segregating V segments, but an unknown experimental factor could not be excluded. The authors suggested that the approach could potentially be extended to other disease states and immunological phenotypes. Compared with the approximately 670-donor mean, donors in an Asian-associated ancestry cluster had fewer N-insertions in productive TCRs, according to a later genetic analysis.

The cohort comprised hundreds of healthy bone marrow donors. At the time of sampling, all cohort members were nominally healthy, though unrecorded immune exposures were likely present. The donor was CMV seropositive and belonged to the group of 250 to 300 seropositive cohort members. Each donor provided a peripheral blood sample, and peripheral blood mononuclear cells were used for TCR beta sequencing. The Qiagen DNeasy Blood Extraction Kit was used to extract genomic DNA from the blood cell samples. Trimming accounts for 3 bases at V and 4 bases at J, while the number of junction bases matched to no gene is 11. CDR1 and CDR2 are read off the germline V gene as SGHRS and YFSETQ. Including cysteine and phenylalanine, the CDR3 has 17 amino acids. Only CDR3 DNA is held: 51 bases, read in frame from base 1. The library was generated by the immunoSEQ multiplex PCR assay. For the multiplex PCR, a mixture combining 60 forward primers for TCR Vbeta segments and 13 reverse primers for TCR Jbeta segments was used. Amplification of the CDR3 region of rearranged TCR beta genes was performed with a multiplex PCR assay on genomic DNA. Amplified TCR beta libraries were sequenced as 87-base-pair reads on the Illumina HiSeq System. The paper's data handling went like this. In a later analysis, roughly 80 million unique TCR beta chains were counted across the approximately 670 repertoires, and approximately 9.9 million of these chains were shared by at least two donors. Raw reads were error-corrected and collapsed into unique sequences by a nearest-neighbor algorithm in which closely related sequences were merged to remove PCR and sequencing errors. CDR3 sequences were aligned to IMGT reference sequences to assign V, D and J gene segments. For a sequence to be retained, a match of at least six nucleotides was required to both a V gene segment and a J gene segment. A rearrangement counted as productive if the CDR3 had no stop codons and remained in frame with V and J, and every other rearrangement counted as non-productive. CDR3 was defined according to IMGT convention as the region running from the second conserved V-encoded cysteine to the conserved J-encoded phenylalanine. Sequences without an unambiguous match to a single V gene segment were excluded from the earlier analysis of about 600 of the donors. An earlier analysis of a few hundred of the donors called V segments functional above 56.7% productive rearrangements and segregating when the between-donor standard deviation exceeded 5%. To diagnose cytomegalovirus status from the catalog of TCR beta chain sequences, a statistical classification framework was built. In a later analysis, V and J genes were assigned by comparing TCR nucleotide sequences against IMGT/GENE-DB human TR gene sequences. In a later analysis, CDR3 sequences and most-parsimonious VDJ recombination scenarios were assigned using the TCRdist pipeline. In a later analysis, every TCR beta chain was defined by the combination of its CDR3 amino acid sequence and its V-gene family, and reads without a unique V-gene family were dropped. In a later analysis, fewer than 600 highly shared, low-generation-probability nucleotide sequences were removed to address suspected cross-contamination and a sequencing artifact. For each public chain, a later analysis derived a clonal expansion index from normalized ranks of inferred template counts within each repertoire. In a later analysis, generation probabilities were computed with a VDJ recombination model fitted to out-of-frame rearrangements, and the resulting probabilities were checked against IGoR. Hypergeometric tests were used in a later analysis to score TCR-TCR, TCR-HLA and TCR-CMV co-occurrence, with a repertoire-size bias correction applied to the TCR pairs. A later analysis estimated false discovery rates by permuting HLA or CMV assignments 20 times. In a later analysis, co-occurring TCRs were grouped using DBSCAN, with TCRdist sequence similarity added in when clustering inside HLA-allele-positive subsets. Repertoires with fewer than 30,000 or more than 120,000 public chains, plus five repertoires with anomalous nucleotide sharing, were excluded from co-occurrence clustering. TCRdb limited this immuneACCESS table to in-frame rearrangements with V and J called. A share of clones is missing; checked studies link under half to unresolved V genes, and the rest is unexplained. The V and J calls and clone size are taken from that table; D and trimming were inferred from the DNA. This sample lists about 160,000 clones; 65% to 85% were detected once. 6.3% of the sample rests with the top ten.

The sample comprised PBMCs. This TCR derives from a male donor in good health and CMV-seropositive. The rearrangement joined TRBV5-1 to TRBJ2-7; the central 12 bases match TRBD2. DNA sequence: TGCGCCAGCAGCTCGGGACTAGCGGGCCGAAAGCAGTACGAGCAGTACTTC. Its protein is CASSSGLAGRKQYEQYF.